These 32 T cell receptor beta chains were sequenced from one sample in a study of blood T cell repertoires in COVID-19. TCRdb's copy holds only in-frame clones and misses some; the assay was immunoSEQ multiplex PCR. The repertoire holds roughly 53,000 clones, around nine tenths seen once, with 8% to 9% in the top ten. Source material: peripheral blood. Receptors originate from a woman in her forties with active COVID-19.

The J gene is TRBJ1-2, the V gene TRBV4-1, with D uncertain. Trimming shortened V by 5 bases and J by 3 bases, and 10 bases separated the two germline ends. The CDR3 runs to 13 residues. Germline V gene sequence: CDR1 MGHRA, CDR2 YSYEKL. CDR3 nucleotides: TGCGCCAGCAGCTACAAGTTGGACTATGGCTACACCTTC. It translates to CASSYKLDYGYTF.

V gene TRBV2 combines with J gene TRBJ1-5; 8 bases align to TRBD1. The V segment lost 4 bases and the J segment 2 bases; nucleotides outside the gene matches: 10. The CDR3 is 17 amino acids. Germline lookup yields CDR1 SNHLY and CDR2 FYNNEI. The CDR3 nucleotides read TGTGCCAGCAGTGCCGGGACAGGCTTCCTCGGCAATCAGCCCCAGCATTTT. Amino acids: CASSAGTGFLGNQPQHF. The whole variable domain, remainder taken from reference TRBV2 and TRBJ1-5, is EPEVTQTPSHQVTQMGQEVILRCVPISNHLYFYWYRQILGQKVEFLVSFYNNEISEKSEIFDDQFSVERPDGSNFTLKIRSTKLEDSAMYFCASSAGTGFLGNQPQHFGDGTRLSIL.

The V and J genes are TRBV2 and TRBJ1-1; D remains unclear. The CDR3 is 13 residues long. Germline assignment: CDR1 SNHLY and CDR2 FYNNEI. Trimming stripped 4 bases from V and 0 bases from J, with 6 bases between. The CDR3: CASSASVNTEAFF. DNA of the CDR3: TGTGCCAGCAGTGCGAGCGTGAACACTGAAGCTTTCTTT.

V is TRBV18 and J is TRBJ2-2; no firm D call. The V gene lost 0 bases and the J gene lost 4 bases, with 6 bases spanning the gap. Germline V gene sequence: CDR1 KGHSH, CDR2 LQKENI. This CDR3 contains 14 residues. The chain's CDR3 is CASSPPTVTGELFF. DNA for the CDR3: TGTGCCAGCTCACCACCCACTGTCACCGGGGAGCTGTTTTTT.

J is TRBJ1-1 and V is TRBV19; 11 bases match TRBD1. CDR1 is LNHDA and CDR2 is SQIVND in the germline V gene (reference sequence). J was trimmed by 5 bases and V by 4 bases; bases with no gene match: 3. The CDR3 loop spans 14 amino acids. CDR3 DNA: TGTGCCAGTAGTACAGGGGACAGGGGGACTGAAGCTTTCTTT. Its protein product is CASSTGDRGTEAFF.

The J gene is TRBJ1-2, the V gene TRBV11-2; a weak D match, TRBD1 (5 bases). Germline CDR1 is SGHAT and CDR2 is FQNNGV. The CDR3 contains 13 residues. V was shortened by 6 bases and J by 4 bases, with 12 bases between the two germline ends. The CDR3 spells CASSPGQGYGYTF. The CDR3 coding sequence is TGTGCCAGCAGTCCCGGGCAGGGCTATGGCTACACCTTC.

This chain links TRBV6-1 with TRBJ1-2, with D tentatively TRBD1 (6 bases). The CDR3 sequence is 15 residues long. V lost 1 base to trimming and J lost 0 bases, with 9 bases between them. CDR1 is MNHNS, CDR2 SASEGT, per germline. CDR3 nucleotide sequence: TGTGCCAGCAGTGAAGACAGGGTTGCTAACTATGGCTACACCTTC. Its translation is CASSEDRVANYGYTF.

V is TRBV5-8 and J is TRBJ2-3, with 8 bases aligning to TRBD1. The CDR3 covers 16 residues. Germline CDR1 reads SGHTS; CDR2 reads YDEGEE. J was trimmed by 1 base and V by 0 bases; bases with no gene match: 4. CDR3 DNA: TGTGCCAGCAGCTTGGTCGGGACAGGCCGCACAGATACGCAGTATTTT. Translated, it gives CASSLVGTGRTDTQYF.

This chain joins TRBV4-1 and TRBJ1-2, with a weak D call TRBD1 (6 bases). V lost 4 bases and J 4 bases, leaving 19 bases between the germline ends. CDR1 MGHRA and CDR2 YSYEKL come from the germline V gene. The CDR3 sequence is 16 residues long. DNA of the CDR3: TGCGCCAGCAGCCCCGTCCCCGGGGGGGCGGGCTATGGCTACACCTTC. It yields the protein CASSPVPGGAGYGYTF.

This sequence joins TRBV5-1 and TRBJ1-3; D remains ambiguous. The CDR3 is made up of 16 amino acids. Per germline, CDR1 SGHRS and CDR2 YFSETQ. Trimming left V 0 bases short and J 0 bases short, with 10 bases between. The CDR3 DNA sequence: TGCGCCAGCAGCTTGGATCTGGCTTACTCTGGAAACACCATATATTTT. It yields the protein CASSLDLAYSGNTIYF.

The table lists this clone with a count of one. J is TRBJ2-7 and V is TRBV6-6; 7 nucleotides agree with TRBD1. Germline V gene data show CDR1 as MNHNY and CDR2 as SVGAGI (reference sequence). The CDR3 has 13 amino acids. Losses at the gene ends were 6 bases for V and 2 bases for J; bases not matched to a gene: 4. This chain's CDR3 is CASRTDRAYEQYF. The DNA for the CDR3 is TGTGCCAGCAGAACCGACAGGGCCTACGAGCAGTACTTC.

This clone was observed a single time. V gene TRBV28 combines with J gene TRBJ1-1; 11 bases align to TRBD1. The J segment lost 3 bases and the V segment lost 6 bases, leaving 9 bases of the junction unmatched. Germline-derived CDR1 and CDR2 are MDHEN and SYDVKM. This CDR3 contains 16 residues. Written as DNA, the CDR3 is TGTGCCAGCAGGGGAGGGGGACAGGGGGAAGACACTGAAGCTTTCTTT. Protein product: CASRGGGQGEDTEAFF. Full variable domain (missing parts from reference TRBV28 and TRBJ1-1): DVKVTQSSRYLVKRTGEKVFLECVQDMDHENMFWYRQDPGLGLRLIYFSYDVKMKEKGDIPEGYSVSREKKERFSLILESASTNQTSMYLCASRGGGQGEDTEAFFGQGTRLTVV.

This chain joins TRBV6-6 and TRBJ2-7, with D maybe TRBD1 (5 bases). The CDR3 length is 16 residues. CDR1 and CDR2 (germline): MNHNY, SVGAGI (reference sequence). Trimming removed 1 base from V and 7 bases from J, with 20 bases in between. The CDR3, as DNA: TGTGCCAGCAGTTACTTCCAGGGAAGAAGTGGTATGGAGCAGTACTTC. It codes for CASSYFQGRSGMEQYF.

This chain connects TRBV5-1 to TRBJ2-2; D possibly corresponds to TRBD1 (6 bases). Germline CDR1 reads SGHRS; CDR2 reads YFSETQ. Deletions cut 6 bases from V and 7 bases from J, with 19 bases between. The CDR3 totals 15 residues. CDR3 protein: CASTITGSGGGELFF. CDR3 DNA: TGCGCCAGCACGATAACAGGGTCTGGCGGCGGGGAGCTGTTTTTT.

The rearrangement uses TRBV5-1 and TRBJ2-3; D might be TRBD2 (5 bases). There are 14 residues in the CDR3. Looked up from germline, CDR1 is SGHRS and CDR2 is YFSETQ. V lost 0 bases, J lost 4 bases, and 9 bases lay in between. This CDR3 reads CASSLERRSDTQYF. The DNA for the CDR3 is TGCGCCAGCAGCTTGGAGCGGAGATCAGATACGCAGTATTTT.

This chain joins TRBV15 and TRBJ1-2; 7 bases agree with TRBD1. The CDR3 contains 13 residues. Per the germline V gene, CDR1 is LNHNV and CDR2 is YYDKDF (reference sequence). V dropped 7 bases and J dropped 4; count of bases not matched to a gene: 6. CDR3 DNA: TGTGCCACCACACCCGACAGGGTCTATGGCTACACCTTC. Amino acid sequence: CATTPDRVYGYTF.

V gene TRBV4-1 combines with J gene TRBJ1-1; D is possibly TRBD1 (5 bases). Germline V lookup: CDR1 MGHRA, CDR2 YSYEKL. The ends were cut back, 4 bases at V and 3 bases at J, with 12 bases in the middle. The CDR3 sequence is 14 residues long. CDR3 in amino acids: CASSRNSGHTEAFF. CDR3 coding DNA: TGCGCCAGCAGCCGCAACTCAGGGCACACTGAAGCTTTCTTT.

The chain uses TRBV7-9 and TRBJ2-3; a possible D gene is TRBD2 (5 bases). V was pared by 5 bases and J by 0 bases, with 21 bases between. This CDR3 comprises 18 residues. The V gene's germline CDR1 is SEHNR and CDR2 FQNEAQ (reference sequence). The CDR3 DNA is TGTGCCAGCAGCCCCCGGCTAGGATTAGCGCCCAGCACAGATACGCAGTATTTT. This translates into CASSPRLGLAPSTDTQYF. Together with reference TRBV7-9 and TRBJ2-3, the CDR3 gives the full variable domain: DTGVSQNPRHKITKRGQNVTFRCDPISEHNRLYWYRQTLGQGPEFLTYFQNEAQLEKSRLLSDRFSAERPKGSFSTLEIQRTEQGDSAMYLCASSPRLGLAPSTDTQYFGPGTRLTVL.

This clone has just one count. The V gene is TRBV4-1, the J gene TRBJ1-1, with 7 nucleotides matching TRBD1. Losses at the gene ends were 0 bases for V and 5 bases for J; bases not matched to a gene: 6. The germline V gene encodes CDR1 MGHRA and CDR2 YSYEKL. This CDR3 has 15 residues. CDR3 coding DNA: TGCGCCAGCAGCCAAGATAGGCAGGGGGATACTGAAGCTTTCTTT. This translates into CASSQDRQGDTEAFF.

The genes are TRBV7-9 and TRBJ2-3; D is undetermined. Germline CDR1 reads SEHNR; CDR2 reads FQNEAQ (reference sequence). V was shortened by 3 bases and J by 2 bases, with 6 bases between the two germline ends. This CDR3 has 13 amino acids. The CDR3 protein is CASSFDSTDTQYF. In nucleotides, the CDR3 is TGTGCCAGCAGCTTCGACTCCACAGATACGCAGTATTTT.

The V call is TRBV18, the J call TRBJ1-1, with 7 bases lining up with TRBD1. Germline CDR1 KGHSH, CDR2 LQKENI. V was pared by 3 bases and J by 4 bases, with 8 bases of the junction left unmatched. The CDR3 is made up of 15 amino acids. This chain's CDR3 is CASSPRGTGATEAFF. For the CDR3, the DNA is TGTGCCAGCTCACCGCGGGGAACAGGGGCCACTGAAGCTTTCTTT.

This chain connects TRBV28 to TRBJ2-2, with 10 bases lining up with TRBD1. Germline CDR1 and CDR2: MDHEN and SYDVKM. V lost 6 bases to trimming and J lost 7 bases; unmatched junction nucleotides: 11. The CDR3 is 16 residues long. Here the CDR3 DNA reads TGTGCCAGCAGGCTACGGACAGGGGGAAGCGGCGGGGAGCTGTTTTTT. Its protein is CASRLRTGGSGGELFF.

This clone was observed a few times. The chain couples TRBV19 to TRBJ2-7; D is perhaps TRBD1 (6 bases). Germline loops: CDR1 LNHDA, CDR2 SQIVND (reference sequence). Trimming removed 3 bases at V and 2 bases at J, with 8 bases between. There are 13 residues in the CDR3. The chain's CDR3 is CASSIGTTYEQYF. The CDR3 DNA follows: TGTGCCAGTAGTATCGGGACAACCTACGAGCAGTACTTC.

The chain employs TRBV6-1 and TRBJ1-6; 7 nucleotides align to TRBD1. V shed 2 bases, J shed 4 bases, and the junction held 8 bases outside the gene matches. The CDR3 has 17 amino acids. The germline V gene encodes CDR1 MNHNS and CDR2 SASEGT. CDR3 nucleotides: TGTGCCAGCAGTGAAACCCCGGGACAGAGGTATAATTCACCCCTCCACTTT. Encoded protein: CASSETPGQRYNSPLHF.

This sequence joins TRBV12-3 or TRBV12-4 and TRBJ2-7; D is undetermined. Trimming pared 5 bases from V and 4 bases from J, leaving 9 bases between. The CDR3 loop spans 12 amino acids. Written as DNA, the CDR3 is TGTGCCAGCAGTACCGCAGGTTACGAGCAGTACTTC. Translating it yields CASSTAGYEQYF.

The rearrangement links TRBV7-9 to TRBJ2-2; 14 bases match TRBD2. Looked up from germline, CDR1 is SEHNR and CDR2 is FQNEAQ (reference sequence). The length of the CDR3 is 17 residues. V lost 4 bases to trimming and J lost 1 base; unmatched junction nucleotides: 2. The CDR3, as DNA: TGTGCCAGCAGCTGGACTAGCGGGGGGCTGAACACCGGGGAGCTGTTTTTT. This translates into CASSWTSGGLNTGELFF.

This clone came up once. The chain links TRBV5-1 to TRBJ1-1, with D tentatively TRBD1 (5 bases). This CDR3 has 14 residues. Germline V CDR1 and CDR2: SGHRS, YFSETQ. Trimming took 3 bases from V and 8 from J, leaving 17 bases between them. Here the CDR3 DNA reads TGCGCCAGCAGCTCTGCCGGGACCGGGAGAGAAGCTTTCTTT. It yields the protein CASSSAGTGREAFF.

The chain is built from TRBV18 and TRBJ2-1; 8 bases align to TRBD2. The CDR3 has 16 amino acids. Unmatched junction bases numbered 7, after V lost 2 bases and J lost 4 bases. CDR1 is KGHSH and CDR2 is LQKENI in the germline V gene. CDR3 in DNA: TGTGCCAGCTCACCATCTCGCAGCGGGGGATACAATGAGCAGTTCTTC. Translating gives CASSPSRSGGYNEQFF.

J is TRBJ1-3 and V is TRBV7-2, with D perhaps TRBD1 (5 bases). The CDR3 has 17 amino acids. Germline V CDR1 and CDR2: SGHTA, FQGNSA. Trimming shortened V by 6 bases and J by 2 bases, and 20 bases separated the two germline ends. The CDR3 protein is CASSFTPWGETGNTIYF. The CDR3 nucleotides read TGTGCCAGCAGTTTTACACCTTGGGGGGAGACTGGAAACACCATATATTTT.

The chain has TRBV7-3 and TRBJ2-6, with D tentatively TRBD1 (6 bases). The germline V gene encodes CDR1 SGHTA and CDR2 FQGTGA. This CDR3 contains 15 residues. Trimming took 2 bases from V and 2 from J, leaving 7 bases between them. CDR3 region: CASSLQGTGANVLTF. The CDR3 DNA reads as TGTGCCAGCAGCTTACAGGGGACTGGGGCCAACGTCCTGACTTTC. Combining the CDR3 with reference TRBV7-3 and TRBJ2-6 gives the whole variable domain GAGVSQTPSNKVTEKGKYVELRCDPISGHTALYWYRQSLGQGPEFLIYFQGTGAADDSGLPNDRFFAVRPEGSVSTLKIQRTERGDSAVYLCASSLQGTGANVLTFGAGSRLTVL.

The DNA of the CDR3 is TGTGCCAGCAGCAAAAGATGGCCTAGCCTCTATGGCTACACCTTC. It codes for CASSKRWPSLYGYTF. The chain joins TRBV21-1 to TRBJ1-2. TRBV21-1 has pseudogene status. CDR3 size: 15 residues.

DNA of the CDR3: TGCAGCGTTGACCCCTACACTGAAGCTTTCTTT. Translation: CSVDPYTEAFF. The J gene is TRBJ1-1, the V gene TRBV29-1, with D unresolved. V lost 3 bases to trimming and J lost 3 bases, with 5 bases between them. The CDR3 is 11 amino acids. CDR1 is SQVTM, CDR2 ANQGSEA, per germline. Variable domain in full (rest from reference TRBV29-1 and TRBJ1-1): SAVISQKPSRDICQRGTSLTIQCQVDSQVTMMFWYRQQPGQSLTLIATANQGSEATYESGFVIDKFPISRPNLTFSTLTVSNMSPEDSSIYLCSVDPYTEAFFGQGTRLTVV.